Listed here are 6 T cell receptor beta chains from one sample, sequenced in a study of cytomegalovirus exposure and HLA in healthy donors. It was with 60 Vbeta and 13 Jbeta primers that the PCR ran. Using immunoSEQ multiplex PCR, the repertoire was profiled, and TCRdb retains in-frame clones only, with some absent. The sample lists more than 150,000 clones, roughly 80% occurring once. The sample was PBMCs. The receptors stem from a man aged 35-49 years in good health and CMV-seropositive.

This rearrangement joins TRBV28 to TRBJ2-3; D is unresolved. The ends were cut back, 8 bases at V and 0 bases at J, with 9 bases in the middle. The CDR3 covers 13 residues. Germline CDR1 and CDR2: MDHEN and SYDVKM. Written as DNA, the CDR3 is TGTGCCAGCGAAGAGCCTAGCACAGATACGCAGTATTTT. As protein: CASEEPSTDTQYF.

The gene calls are TRBV7-2 and TRBJ2-7; possibly TRBD2 for D (7 bases). V was pared by 3 bases and J by 1 base, with 10 bases between. Germline assignment: CDR1 SGHTA and CDR2 FQGNSA. This CDR3 has 14 amino acids. The CDR3 DNA follows: TGTGCCAGCAGCTTCGCGGGGGCGTCCTACGAGCAGTACTTC. Translation gives CASSFAGASYEQYF. Complete variable domain (other parts from reference TRBV7-2 and TRBJ2-7): GAGVSQSPSNKVTEKGKDVELRCDPISGHTALYWYRQSLGQGLEFLIYFQGNSAPDKSGLPSDRFSAERTGGSVSTLTIQRTQQEDSAVYLCASSFAGASYEQYFGPGTRLTVT.

This chain connects TRBV28 to TRBJ1-2; 8 nucleotides align to TRBD1. Unmatched junction bases numbered 10, after V lost 5 bases and J lost 5 bases. CDR1 MDHEN and CDR2 SYDVKM come from the germline V gene. The CDR3 consists of 15 residues. The CDR3 nucleotides are TGTGCCAGCAGTCTAGAGGACAGGGTAGGGTATGGCTACACCTTC. Translated, it gives CASSLEDRVGYGYTF.

This chain uses TRBV11-2 with TRBJ2-4; D is ambiguous. CDR1 SGHAT and CDR2 FQNNGV come from the germline V gene. CDR3 length: 16 amino acids. V lost 5 bases to trimming and J lost 0 bases, with 14 bases between them. The CDR3 region has the DNA TGTGCCAGCAGCCCCAGTGCCCTTATAGCCAAAAACATTCAGTACTTC. It translates to CASSPSALIAKNIQYF.

The chain joins TRBV7-3 to TRBJ1-1, with TRBD1 identical over 8 bases. Trimming at V came to 4 bases and at J to 5 bases, leaving 9 bases not matched to a gene. Germline CDR1 reads SGHTA; CDR2 reads FQGTGA. CDR3 length: 15 residues. CDR3 sequence (DNA): TGTGCCAGCAGCTCTTCGACAGGGGTTAGGACTGAAGCTTTCTTT. Its protein is CASSSSTGVRTEAFF.

The J gene is TRBJ2-7, the V gene TRBV11-1, with TRBD1 as a possible D gene (6 bases). The CDR3 consists of 14 residues. Germline CDR1 is SGHAT and CDR2 is FQDESV (reference sequence). Trimming removed 3 bases from V and 3 bases from J, with 12 bases in between. CDR3 loop: CASSFQGPGYEQYF. CDR3 nucleotides: TGTGCCAGCAGCTTTCAGGGGCCGGGCTACGAGCAGTACTTC.